The clone carrying this T cell receptor beta chain was seen a handful of times. The sample comes from a study of Tregs in tolerant kidney transplant recipients. The V gene's germline CDR1 is SGHDT and CDR2 YYEEEE. The V segment lost 1 base and the J segment 10 bases; nucleotides outside the gene matches: 10. This CDR3 contains 16 residues. The nonmyeloablative bone marrow transplants came from related graft donors, with transient mixed chimerism. Produced via immunoSEQ multiplex PCR; TCRdb's table is partial and in-frame only. In the table there are about 81,000 clones, roughly 90% of which are singletons.

The V and J genes are TRBV5-6 and TRBJ2-3, with 12 bases fitting TRBD2. The origin of this receptor is a human patient who received a combined kidney and bone marrow transplant. Some T cells may be the graft donor's. Sequencing used CD4+ T cells from blood (PBMCs), obtained 24 months after the transplant. CDR3 amino acids: CASSLFTSGGTMAQYF. The CDR3 region has the DNA TGTGCCAGCAGCTTGTTTACTAGCGGGGGGACGATGGCGCAGTATTTT. The whole variable domain, remainder taken from reference TRBV5-6 and TRBJ2-3, is DAGVTQSPTHLIKTRGQQVTLRCSPKSGHDTVSWYQQALGQGPQFIFQYYEEEERQRGNFPDRFSGHQFPNYSSELNVNALLLGDSALYLCASSLFTSGGTMAQYFGPGTRLTVL.